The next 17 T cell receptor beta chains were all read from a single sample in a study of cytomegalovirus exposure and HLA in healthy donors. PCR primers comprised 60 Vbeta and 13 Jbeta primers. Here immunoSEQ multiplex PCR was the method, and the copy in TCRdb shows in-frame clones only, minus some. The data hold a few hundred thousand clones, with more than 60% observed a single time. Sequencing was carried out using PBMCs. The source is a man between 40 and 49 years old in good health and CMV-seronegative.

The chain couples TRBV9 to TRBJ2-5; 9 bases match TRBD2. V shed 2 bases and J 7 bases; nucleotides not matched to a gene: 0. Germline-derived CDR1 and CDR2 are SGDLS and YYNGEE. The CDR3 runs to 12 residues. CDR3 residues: CASSVSGGTQYF. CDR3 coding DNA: TGTGCCAGCAGCGTTAGCGGGGGGACCCAGTACTTC.

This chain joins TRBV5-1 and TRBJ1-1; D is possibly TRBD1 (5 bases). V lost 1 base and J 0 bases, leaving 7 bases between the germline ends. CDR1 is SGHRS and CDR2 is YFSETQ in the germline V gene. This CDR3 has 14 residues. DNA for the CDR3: TGCGCCAGCAGCTTGAGCAGGGTGAACACTGAAGCTTTCTTT. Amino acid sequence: CASSLSRVNTEAFF.

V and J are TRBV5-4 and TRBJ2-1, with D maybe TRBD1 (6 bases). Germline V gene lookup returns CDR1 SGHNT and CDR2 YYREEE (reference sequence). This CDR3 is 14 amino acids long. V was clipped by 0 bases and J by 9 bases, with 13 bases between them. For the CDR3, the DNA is TGTGCCAGCAGCTTGGGTCTCCCAGGGGCTGAGCAGTTCTTC. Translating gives CASSLGLPGAEQFF.

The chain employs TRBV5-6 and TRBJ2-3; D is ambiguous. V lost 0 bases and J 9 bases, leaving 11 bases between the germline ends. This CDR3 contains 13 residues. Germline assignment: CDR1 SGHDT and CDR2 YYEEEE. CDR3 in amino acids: CASSLATPWTQYF. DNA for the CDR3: TGTGCCAGCAGCTTGGCGACACCGTGGACGCAGTATTTT.

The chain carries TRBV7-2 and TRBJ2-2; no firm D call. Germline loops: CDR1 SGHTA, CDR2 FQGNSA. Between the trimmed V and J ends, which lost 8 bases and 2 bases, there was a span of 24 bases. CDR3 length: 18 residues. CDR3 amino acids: CASYPRPGVGLNTGELFF. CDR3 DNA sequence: TGTGCCAGCTATCCACGGCCAGGTGTTGGGCTAAACACCGGGGAGCTGTTTTTT.

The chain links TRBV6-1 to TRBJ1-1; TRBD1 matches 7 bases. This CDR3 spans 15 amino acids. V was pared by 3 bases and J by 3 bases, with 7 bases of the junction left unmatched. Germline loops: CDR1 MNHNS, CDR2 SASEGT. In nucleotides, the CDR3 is TGTGCCAGCAGTGATTGGACAGGTTGGGACACTGAAGCTTTCTTT. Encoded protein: CASSDWTGWDTEAFF.

CDR3 coding DNA: TGCGCCAGCAGCCAAGATGCGGGTAGCGGCTATACCTACGAGCAGTACTTC. This codes for CASSQDAGSGYTYEQYF. V and J are TRBV4-3 and TRBJ2-7; a weak D match, TRBD2 (6 bases). The CDR3 length is 17 residues. The germline V gene encodes CDR1 LGHNA and CDR2 YSLEER. V was shortened by 0 bases and J by 2 bases, with 17 bases between the two germline ends.

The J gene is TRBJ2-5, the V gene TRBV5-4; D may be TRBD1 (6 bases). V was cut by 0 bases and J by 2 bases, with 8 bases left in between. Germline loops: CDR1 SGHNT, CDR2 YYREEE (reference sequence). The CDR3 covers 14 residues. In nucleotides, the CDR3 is TGTGCCAGCAGCTTGGACAGGGTTCAAGAGACCCAGTACTTC. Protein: CASSLDRVQETQYF.

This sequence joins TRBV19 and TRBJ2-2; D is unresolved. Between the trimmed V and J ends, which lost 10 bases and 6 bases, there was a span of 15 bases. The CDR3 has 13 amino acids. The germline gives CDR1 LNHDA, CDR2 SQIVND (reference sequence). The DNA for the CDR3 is TGTGCCACCCTCCGAGGTAGTGCCGGGGAGCTGTTTTTT. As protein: CATLRGSAGELFF.

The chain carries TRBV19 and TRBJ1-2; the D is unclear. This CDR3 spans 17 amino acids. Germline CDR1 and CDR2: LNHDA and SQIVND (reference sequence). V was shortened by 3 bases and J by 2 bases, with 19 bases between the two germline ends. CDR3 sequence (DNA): TGTGCCAGTAGTATGGGCGCTACTGTTCTCAACAACTATGGCTACACCTTC. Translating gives CASSMGATVLNNYGYTF.

The DNA for the CDR3 is TGCGCCAGCAGCCCACAAGGGACAGTCGCCCAAGAGACCCAGTACTTC. Its translation: CASSPQGTVAQETQYF. The gene calls are TRBV5-1 and TRBJ2-5; 7 bases fit TRBD1. Germline lookup yields CDR1 SGHRS and CDR2 YFSETQ. Trimming cost V 4 bases and J 1 base; bases outside gene matches: 10. The CDR3 loop spans 16 amino acids.

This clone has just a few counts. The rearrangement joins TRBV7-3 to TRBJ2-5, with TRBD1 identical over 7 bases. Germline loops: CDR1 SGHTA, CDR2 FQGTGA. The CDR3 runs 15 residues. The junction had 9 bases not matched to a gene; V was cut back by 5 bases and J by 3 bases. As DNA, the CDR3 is TGTGCCAGCAGCCCGAAGGGGGCCGGGGAAGAGACCCAGTACTTC. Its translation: CASSPKGAGEETQYF.

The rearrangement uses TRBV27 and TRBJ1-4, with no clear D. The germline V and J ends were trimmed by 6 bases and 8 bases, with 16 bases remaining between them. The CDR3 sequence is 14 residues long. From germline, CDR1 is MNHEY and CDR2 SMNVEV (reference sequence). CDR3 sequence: CASSKLGLGEKLFF. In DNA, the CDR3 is TGTGCCAGCAGCAAACTTGGACTCGGGGAAAAACTGTTTTTT. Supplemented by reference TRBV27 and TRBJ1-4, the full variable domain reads EAQVTQNPRYLITVTGKKLTVTCSQNMNHEYMSWYRQDPGLGLRQIYYSMNVEVTDKGDVPEGYKVSRKEKRNFPLILESPSPNQTSLYFCASSKLGLGEKLFFGSGTQLSVL.

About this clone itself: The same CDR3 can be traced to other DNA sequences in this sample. The DNA for the CDR3 is TGTGCCAGCAGCGTAGAGGGGGCGGGAGAGACCCAGTACTTC. Amino acids: CASSVEGAGETQYF. The rearrangement links TRBV9 to TRBJ2-5; TRBD1 matches 7 bases. V lost 0 bases to trimming and J lost 4 bases; unmatched junction nucleotides: 3. The CDR3 extends over 14 amino acids. CDR1 and CDR2 (germline): SGDLS, YYNGEE.

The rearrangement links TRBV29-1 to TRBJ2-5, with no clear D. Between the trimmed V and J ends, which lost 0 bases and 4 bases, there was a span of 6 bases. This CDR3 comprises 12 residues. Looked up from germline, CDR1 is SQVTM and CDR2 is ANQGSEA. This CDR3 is CSVEEAGETQYF. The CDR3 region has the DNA TGCAGCGTTGAAGAGGCAGGAGAGACCCAGTACTTC.

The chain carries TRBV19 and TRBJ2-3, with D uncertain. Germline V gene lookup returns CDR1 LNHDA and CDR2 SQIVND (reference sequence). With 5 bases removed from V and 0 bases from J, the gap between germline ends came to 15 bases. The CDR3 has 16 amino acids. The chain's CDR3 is CASSPNLGPSTDTQYF. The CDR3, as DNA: TGTGCCAGTAGTCCAAACCTAGGTCCTAGCACAGATACGCAGTATTTT.

The CDR3 region is CASSPEDTQYF. The CDR3 nucleotides read TGTGCCAGCAGCCCGGAGGATACGCAGTATTTT. The chain couples TRBV6-1 to TRBJ2-3; D is unresolved. The germline V gene encodes CDR1 MNHNS and CDR2 SASEGT. V was pared by 6 bases and J by 6 bases, with 7 bases between. This CDR3 comprises 11 residues.